Listed here are 25 T cell receptor beta chains from one sample, sequenced in a study of CD8+CD57+ T cells in acquired aplastic anemia. Patients sequenced had flow cytometry evidence of CD8+CD57+ cell expansion. The use of genomic DNA as template underpinned the TCR beta VDJ and CDR3 profiling. A single record per CDR3 protein comes from TCRdb applying MiXCR to the reads. The table shows about 160,000 distinct CDR3 sequences, with around 50% occurring only once. Sequencing was done on a sample of sorted CD4+, CD8+, or CD8+CD57+ T cells (not recorded which) from PBMCs. The receptors derive from a human donor with aplastic anemia.

The gene calls are TRBV20-1 and TRBJ2-7; D possibly corresponds to TRBD1 (6 bases). The CDR3 loop spans 14 amino acids. Between the trimmed V and J ends, which lost 4 bases and 1 base, there was a span of 14 bases. CDR1 and CDR2 from the germline V gene are DFQATT and SNEGSKA (reference sequence). This CDR3 is CSATRQVASYEQYF. The CDR3 nucleotides are TGCAGTGCTACGAGACAGGTCGCGTCCTACGAGCAGTACTTC.

This clonotype was recorded a few times. The chain employs TRBV6-6 and TRBJ2-5, with D perhaps TRBD1 (6 bases). Trimming left V 4 bases short and J 5 bases short, with 17 bases between. The CDR3 sequence is 15 residues long. Germline loops: CDR1 MNHNY, CDR2 SVGAGI (reference sequence). The CDR3, as DNA: TGTGCCAGCAGTTCGGCGGCAGGGGAGTTGGAGACCCAGTACTTC. It yields the protein CASSSAAGELETQYF.

This clonotype has only one observation. This chain connects TRBV7-9 to TRBJ1-2, with D hard to call. This CDR3 comprises 13 residues. V was cut by 3 bases and J by 5 bases, with 10 bases left in between. Looked up from germline, CDR1 is SEHNR and CDR2 is FQNEAQ (reference sequence). The CDR3 protein is CASSFPSLYGYTF. Here the CDR3 DNA reads TGTGCCAGCAGCTTCCCGAGCCTTTATGGCTACACCTTC.

In regard to this clonotype: One base away lies a much larger clone, so this may be a sequencing read error. The rearrangement joins TRBV19 to TRBJ2-1, with D possibly being TRBD2 (5 bases). Per germline, CDR1 LNHDA and CDR2 SQIVND (reference sequence). This CDR3 region has 15 residues. CDR3 sequence reads: CASSAPGKVTNGQFF. CDR3 DNA sequence: TGTGCCAGCTCGGCCCCGGGAAAAGTGACCAATGGGCAGTTCTTC.

The rearrangement joins TRBV20-1 to TRBJ2-5, with D uncertain. CDR3 length: 14 residues. Germline V lookup: CDR1 DFQATT, CDR2 SNEGSKA (reference sequence). DNA of the CDR3: TGCAGCGCTGGCGATCCGACCACCCAAGAGACCCAGTACTTC. It yields the protein CSAGDPTTQETQYF.

The V and J genes are TRBV29-1 and TRBJ1-2; D is uncertain. The V end lost 5 bases, the J end lost 4 bases, and 8 bases lay between the germline ends. Germline V CDR1 and CDR2: SQVTM, ANQGSEA. The CDR3 extends over 11 amino acids. The DNA for the CDR3 is TGCAGCGTTACGGAGGTCTATGGCTACACCTTC. This gives the protein CSVTEVYGYTF. The full variable domain, completed using reference TRBV29-1 and TRBJ1-2, is SAVISQKPSRDICQRGTSLTIQCQVDSQVTMMFWYRQQPGQSLTLIATANQGSEATYESGFVIDKFPISRPNLTFSTLTVSNMSPEDSSIYLCSVTEVYGYTFGSGTRLTVV.

This clonotype was observed a few times. DNA for the CDR3: TGTGCCAGCAGTTACGGACAGCAGTTAAACAATGAGCAGTTCTTC. Translating gives CASSYGQQLNNEQFF. The chain employs TRBV6-2 or TRBV6-3 and TRBJ2-1, with a weak D call TRBD1 (6 bases). From germline, CDR1 is MNHEY and CDR2 SVGEGT. The CDR3 is 15 residues long. V lost 2 bases, J lost 5 bases, and 13 bases lay in between.

This clonotype was seen many times. The chain employs TRBV20-1 and TRBJ2-3; 9 bases line up with TRBD1. There are 14 residues in the CDR3. The germline CDR1 and CDR2 sequences are DFQATT and SNEGSKA (reference sequence). V lost 3 bases to trimming and J lost 3 bases; unmatched junction nucleotides: 4. The CDR3 reads CSASPGTGTDTQYF. The CDR3 DNA sequence: TGCAGTGCTAGTCCCGGGACAGGGACAGATACGCAGTATTTT.

This clonotype showed up just a few times. The chain combines TRBV12-3 or TRBV12-4 with TRBJ2-6; 8 nucleotides agree with TRBD1. V lost 0 bases and J lost 0; bases outside the gene matches: 4. The CDR3 sequence is 18 residues long. This CDR3 reads CASSLAGTGRSGANVLTF. The CDR3 bases are TGTGCCAGCAGTTTAGCCGGGACAGGCCGCTCTGGGGCCAACGTCCTGACTTTC.

V and J are TRBV18 and TRBJ2-5, with D possibly matching TRBD1 (6 bases). Germline CDR1 is KGHSH and CDR2 is LQKENI. The CDR3 length is 17 residues. Trimming left V 3 bases short and J 1 base short, with 18 bases between. CDR3 DNA: TGTGCCAGCTCACCGGGAAGGGGGTTGCGCTCCCAAGAGACCCAGTACTTC. This codes for CASSPGRGLRSQETQYF.

Many counts were recorded for this clonotype. CDR3 loop: CASTLTGSTYEQYF. CDR3 nucleotide sequence: TGTGCCAGCACCCTAACAGGTTCCACCTACGAGCAGTACTTC. This chain uses TRBV13 with TRBJ2-7, with D perhaps matching TRBD1 (5 bases). Germline CDR1 reads PRHDT; CDR2 reads FYEKMQ (reference sequence). There are 14 residues in the CDR3. V was clipped by 7 bases and J by 2 bases, with 15 bases between them.

The sample holds many counts of this clonotype. The chain joins TRBV25-1 to TRBJ1-4, with 9 bases aligning to TRBD1. The CDR3 has 15 amino acids. Germline V lookup: CDR1 MGHDK, CDR2 SYGVNS. Germline trimming cut 3 bases from V and 5 bases from J; bases unmatched to any gene: 4. The DNA of the CDR3 is TGTGCCAGCAGTGACCCGGGACAGGGAAATGAAAAACTGTTTTTT. Its protein is CASSDPGQGNEKLFF.

This clonotype has only one observation. The chain couples TRBV12-3 or TRBV12-4 to TRBJ1-1; 7 nucleotides align to TRBD1. Unmatched junction bases numbered 6, after V lost 11 bases and J lost 0 bases. The CDR3 sequence is 13 residues long. CDR3 region: CAGRDSLNTEAFF. CDR3 coding DNA: TGTGCCGGCCGGGACAGCCTGAACACTGAAGCTTTCTTT.

J is TRBJ1-6 and V is TRBV5-5; TRBD1 aligns across 9 bases. Germline V gene data show CDR1 as SGHKS and CDR2 as YYEKEE (reference sequence). The length of the CDR3 is 14 residues. After removal of 4 bases from V and 10 bases from J, the junction contained 6 bases not matched to a gene. CDR3 residues: CASSTGQGTSPLHF. The CDR3 region has the DNA TGTGCCAGCAGCACGGGACAGGGAACGTCACCCCTCCACTTT.

This clonotype occurred many times. This chain links TRBV12-3 or TRBV12-4 with TRBJ1-1; D might be TRBD1 (6 bases). The CDR3 consists of 12 residues. V was clipped by 2 bases and J by 11 bases, with 12 bases between them. The DNA of the CDR3 is TGTGCCAGCAGTTTAAGGCCAGGGGACGCTTTCTTT. Translated, it gives CASSLRPGDAFF.

This clonotype was found many times. The chain carries TRBV6-1 and TRBJ2-7; TRBD2 matches at 10 bases. V shed 5 bases and J 3 bases; nucleotides not matched to a gene: 1. CDR1 is MNHNS and CDR2 is SASEGT in the germline V gene. This CDR3 spans 13 amino acids. The CDR3 DNA follows: TGTGCCAGCAGTAGACTAGCGGGCTACGAGCAGTACTTC. Protein: CASSRLAGYEQYF.

This clonotype was observed once. This rearrangement joins TRBV25-1 to TRBJ2-1; 10 nucleotides align to TRBD2. Trimming removed 5 bases from V and 7 bases from J; junction bases left unmatched: 5. Germline V CDR1 and CDR2: MGHDK, SYGVNS. The CDR3 runs 14 residues. The CDR3 sequence: CASSRAGGLNEQFF. In DNA, the CDR3 is TGTGCCAGCAGTCGAGCGGGAGGGTTGAATGAGCAGTTCTTC.

This chain joins TRBV5-1 and TRBJ2-3, with D hard to call. The CDR3 sequence is 12 residues long. Deletions cut 0 bases from V and 12 bases from J, with 11 bases between. Germline V lookup: CDR1 SGHRS, CDR2 YFSETQ. This CDR3 reads CASSLESMVQYF. Written as DNA, the CDR3 is TGCGCCAGCAGCTTGGAATCTATGGTCCAGTATTTT.

This clonotype was picked up a small number of times. The junction shows a germline mismatch at one end, possibly a read error. The chain joins TRBV5-4 to TRBJ2-1, with TRBD1 matching over 12 bases. The CDR3 contains 15 residues. Germline loops: CDR1 SGHNT, CDR2 YYREEE (reference sequence). The CDR3 nucleotides are TGTGCCGGCAGCTTGGGACAGGGGGCGTCGAATGAGCAGTTCTTC. Encoded protein: CAGSLGQGASNEQFF.

About this clonotype itself: A read error may account for a junction end that differs from germline. CDR3 coding DNA: TGTGCCAGCAGAGAGAGGGGGGCAGAGACCCAGTACTTT. As protein: CASRERGAETQYF. The chain uses TRBV28 and TRBJ2-5, with D perhaps matching TRBD1 or TRBD2 (6 bases each). The CDR3 contains 13 residues. The germline CDR1 and CDR2 sequences are MDHEN and SYDVKM. Variable domain in full (rest from reference TRBV28 and TRBJ2-5): DVKVTQSSRYLVKRTGEKVFLECVQDMDHENMFWYRQDPGLGLRLIYFSYDVKMKEKGDIPEGYSVSREKKERFSLILESASTNQTSMYLCASRERGAETQYFGPGTRLLVL.

This clonotype was detected ten times or more. The rearrangement uses TRBV7-2 and TRBJ2-3, with D hard to call. This CDR3 has 15 amino acids. V lost 5 bases and J lost 5, with 17 bases in between. Germline CDR1 reads SGHTA; CDR2 reads FQGNSA. The CDR3 sequence: CASSHEPGRKDTQYF. The CDR3, as DNA: TGTGCCAGCAGCCATGAACCCGGGCGTAAAGATACGCAGTATTTT.

This clonotype came up many times. The chain joins TRBV19 to TRBJ2-1, with D possibly matching TRBD2 (5 bases). Germline V gene data show CDR1 as LNHDA and CDR2 as SQIVND (reference sequence). Trimming shortened V by 5 bases and J by 7 bases, and 12 bases separated the two germline ends. The CDR3 covers 13 residues. The CDR3 DNA is TGTGCCAGTAGTGAGTCTGAGCGGAATGAGCAGTTCTTC. This codes for CASSESERNEQFF.

This clonotype was seen more than once but under ten times. DNA for the CDR3: TGTGCCTGGATCGGACTAGCGGGAATATCCTACGAGCAGTACTTC. Its protein is CAWIGLAGISYEQYF. The chain carries TRBV30 and TRBJ2-7; 12 bases fit TRBD2. The CDR3 totals 15 residues. Germline CDR1 and CDR2: GTSNPN and SVGIG (reference sequence). J gave up 1 base and V 4 bases, and 5 bases lay outside the gene matches.

The chain joins TRBV5-6 to TRBJ1-1; D is possibly TRBD1 (6 bases). Germline CDR1 is SGHDT and CDR2 is YYEEEE. The germline V and J ends were trimmed by 4 bases and 5 bases, with 18 bases remaining between them. The CDR3 loop spans 15 amino acids. Here the CDR3 DNA reads TGTGCCAGCAGCCGTACAGGGTTTGATGGGACTGAAGCTTTCTTT. The encoded protein is CASSRTGFDGTEAFF. The full variable domain, in which reference TRBV5-6 and TRBJ1-1 provide the parts outside the CDR3, is DAGVTQSPTHLIKTRGQQVTLRCSPKSGHDTVSWYQQALGQGPQFIFQYYEEEERQRGNFPDRFSGHQFPNYSSELNVNALLLGDSALYLCASSRTGFDGTEAFFGQGTRLTVV.

This clonotype was found many times. The chain recombines TRBV2 with TRBJ1-6; D gene unclear. Germline assignment: CDR1 SNHLY and CDR2 FYNNEI. CDR3 length equals 13 residues. Between the trimmed V and J ends, which lost 2 bases and 10 bases, there was a span of 9 bases. CDR3 sequence reads: CASSEQVGSPLHF. The DNA of the CDR3 is TGTGCCAGCAGTGAACAGGTTGGCTCACCCCTCCACTTT.